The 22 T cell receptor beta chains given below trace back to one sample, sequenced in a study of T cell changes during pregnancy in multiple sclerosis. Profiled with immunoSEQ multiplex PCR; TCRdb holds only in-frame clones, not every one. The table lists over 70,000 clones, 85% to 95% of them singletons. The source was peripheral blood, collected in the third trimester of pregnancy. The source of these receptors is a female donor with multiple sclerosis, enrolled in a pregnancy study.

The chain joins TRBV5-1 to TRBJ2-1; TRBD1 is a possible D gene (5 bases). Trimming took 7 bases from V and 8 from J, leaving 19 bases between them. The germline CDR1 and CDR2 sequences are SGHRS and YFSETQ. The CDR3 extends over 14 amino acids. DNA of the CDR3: TGCGCCAGCCTCAAAGGGGCAGGATTAGATGAGCAGTTCTTC. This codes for CASLKGAGLDEQFF.

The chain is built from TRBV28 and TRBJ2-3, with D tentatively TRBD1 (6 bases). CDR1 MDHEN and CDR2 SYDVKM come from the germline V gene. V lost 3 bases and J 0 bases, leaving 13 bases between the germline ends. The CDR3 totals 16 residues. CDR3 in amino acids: CASSFLGGSSTDTQYF. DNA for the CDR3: TGTGCCAGCAGTTTCCTAGGGGGATCTAGCACAGATACGCAGTATTTT.

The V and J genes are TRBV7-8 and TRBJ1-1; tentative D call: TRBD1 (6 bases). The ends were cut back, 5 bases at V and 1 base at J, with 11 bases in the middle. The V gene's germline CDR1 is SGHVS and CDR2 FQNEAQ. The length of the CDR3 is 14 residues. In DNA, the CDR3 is TGTGCCAGCAGCACCAGGGGAAGGAACACTGAAGCTTTCTTT. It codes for CASSTRGRNTEAFF.

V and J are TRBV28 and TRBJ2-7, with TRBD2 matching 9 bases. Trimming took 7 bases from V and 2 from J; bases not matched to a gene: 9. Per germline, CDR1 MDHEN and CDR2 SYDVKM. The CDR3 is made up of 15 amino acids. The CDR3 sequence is CASIGRLAATYEQYF. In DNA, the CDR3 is TGTGCCAGCATTGGGAGACTAGCGGCCACCTACGAGCAGTACTTC. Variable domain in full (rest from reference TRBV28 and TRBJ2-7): DVKVTQSSRYLVKRTGEKVFLECVQDMDHENMFWYRQDPGLGLRLIYFSYDVKMKEKGDIPEGYSVSREKKERFSLILESASTNQTSMYLCASIGRLAATYEQYFGPGTRLTVT.

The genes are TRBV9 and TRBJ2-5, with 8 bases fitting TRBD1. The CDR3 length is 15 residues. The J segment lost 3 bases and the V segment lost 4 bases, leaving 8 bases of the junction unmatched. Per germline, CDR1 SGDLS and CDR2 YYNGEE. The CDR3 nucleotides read TGTGCCAGCAGCACGATGGGACAGGTGGAAGAGACCCAGTACTTC. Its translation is CASSTMGQVEETQYF.

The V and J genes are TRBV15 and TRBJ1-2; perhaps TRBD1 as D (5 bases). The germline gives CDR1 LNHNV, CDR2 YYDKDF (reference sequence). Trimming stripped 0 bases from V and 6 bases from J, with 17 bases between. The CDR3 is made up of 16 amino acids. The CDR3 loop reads CATSRDLRHRLDGYTF. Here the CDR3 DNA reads TGTGCCACCAGCAGAGATTTACGCCACAGGCTAGATGGCTACACCTTC.

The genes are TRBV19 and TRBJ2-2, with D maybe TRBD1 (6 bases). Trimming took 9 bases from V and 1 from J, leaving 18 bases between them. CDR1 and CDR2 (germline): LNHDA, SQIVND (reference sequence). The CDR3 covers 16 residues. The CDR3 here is CASRPATGGNTGELFF. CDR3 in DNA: TGTGCCAGCCGCCCCGCGACAGGCGGGAACACCGGGGAGCTGTTTTTT.

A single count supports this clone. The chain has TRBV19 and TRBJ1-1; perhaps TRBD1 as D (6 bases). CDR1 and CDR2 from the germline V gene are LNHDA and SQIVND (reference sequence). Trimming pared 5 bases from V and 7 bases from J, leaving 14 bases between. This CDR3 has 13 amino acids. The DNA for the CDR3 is TGTGCCAGTAGTGAGGGGGGGACAAGTGAAGCTTTCTTT. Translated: CASSEGGTSEAFF. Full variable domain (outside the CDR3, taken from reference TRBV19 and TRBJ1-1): DGGITQSPKYLFRKEGQNVTLSCEQNLNHDAMYWYRQDPGQGLRLIYYSQIVNDFQKGDIAEGYSVSREKKESFPLTVTSAQKNPTAFYLCASSEGGTSEAFFGQGTRLTVV.

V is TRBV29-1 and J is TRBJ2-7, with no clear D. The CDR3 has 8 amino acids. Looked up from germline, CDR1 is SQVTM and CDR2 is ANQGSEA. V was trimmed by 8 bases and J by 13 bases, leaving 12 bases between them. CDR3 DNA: TGCAGCCATCCGCCGACATACTTC. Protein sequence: CSHPPTYF.

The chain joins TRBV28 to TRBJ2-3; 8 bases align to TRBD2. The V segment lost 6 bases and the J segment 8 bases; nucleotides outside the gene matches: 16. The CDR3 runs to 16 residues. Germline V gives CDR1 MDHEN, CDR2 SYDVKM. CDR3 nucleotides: TGTGCCAGCAGGGTTGGAGCGGGAGCTGGGGCAGGTACGCAGTATTTT. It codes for CASRVGAGAGAGTQYF.

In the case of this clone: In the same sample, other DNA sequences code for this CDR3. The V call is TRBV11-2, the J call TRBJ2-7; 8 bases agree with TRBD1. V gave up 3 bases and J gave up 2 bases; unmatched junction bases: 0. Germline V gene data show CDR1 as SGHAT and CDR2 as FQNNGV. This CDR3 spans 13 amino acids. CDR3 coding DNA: TGTGCCAGCAGCTTGGACAGGGCCTACGAGCAGTACTTC. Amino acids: CASSLDRAYEQYF.

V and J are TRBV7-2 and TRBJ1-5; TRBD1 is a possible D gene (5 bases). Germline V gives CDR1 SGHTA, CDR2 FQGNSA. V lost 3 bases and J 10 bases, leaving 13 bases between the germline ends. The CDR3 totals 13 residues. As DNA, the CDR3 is TGTGCCAGCAGCTTGGAGGGGAGGAAACCCCAGCATTTT. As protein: CASSLEGRKPQHF.

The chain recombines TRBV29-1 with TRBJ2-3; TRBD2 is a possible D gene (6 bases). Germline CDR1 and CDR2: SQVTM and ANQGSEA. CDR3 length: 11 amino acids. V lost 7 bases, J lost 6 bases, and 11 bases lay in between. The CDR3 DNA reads TGCAGCGGGGGGGAGCTGGATACGCAGTATTTT. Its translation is CSGGELDTQYF.

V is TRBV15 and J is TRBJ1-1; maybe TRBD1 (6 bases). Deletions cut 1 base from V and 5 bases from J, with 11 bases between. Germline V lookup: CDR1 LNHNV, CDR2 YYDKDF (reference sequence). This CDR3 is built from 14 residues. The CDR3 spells CATSRGGGNTEAFF. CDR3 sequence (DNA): TGTGCCACCAGCAGAGGGGGGGGCAATACTGAAGCTTTCTTT.

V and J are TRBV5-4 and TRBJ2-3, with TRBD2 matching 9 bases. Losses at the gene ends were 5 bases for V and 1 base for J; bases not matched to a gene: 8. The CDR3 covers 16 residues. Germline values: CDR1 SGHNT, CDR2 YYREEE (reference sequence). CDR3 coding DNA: TGTGCCAGCAGGCGGGGGGCGGGAGGGGGCACAGATACGCAGTATTTT. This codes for CASRRGAGGGTDTQYF.

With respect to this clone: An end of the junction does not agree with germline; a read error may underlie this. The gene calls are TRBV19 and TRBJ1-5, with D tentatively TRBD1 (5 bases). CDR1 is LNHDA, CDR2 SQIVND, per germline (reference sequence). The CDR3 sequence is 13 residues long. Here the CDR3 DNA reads TGTGCCAGTAGCCTACAGGTAAATCATCCCCAGCATTTT. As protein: CASSLQVNHPQHF.

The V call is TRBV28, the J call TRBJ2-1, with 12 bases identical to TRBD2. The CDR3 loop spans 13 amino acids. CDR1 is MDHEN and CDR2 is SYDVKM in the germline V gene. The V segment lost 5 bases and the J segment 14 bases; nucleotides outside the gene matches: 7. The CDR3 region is CASSIRLAGAKFF. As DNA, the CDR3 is TGTGCCAGCAGTATCCGACTAGCGGGAGCGAAGTTCTTC. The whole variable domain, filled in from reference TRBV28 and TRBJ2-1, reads DVKVTQSSRYLVKRTGEKVFLECVQDMDHENMFWYRQDPGLGLRLIYFSYDVKMKEKGDIPEGYSVSREKKERFSLILESASTNQTSMYLCASSIRLAGAKFFGPGTRLTVL.

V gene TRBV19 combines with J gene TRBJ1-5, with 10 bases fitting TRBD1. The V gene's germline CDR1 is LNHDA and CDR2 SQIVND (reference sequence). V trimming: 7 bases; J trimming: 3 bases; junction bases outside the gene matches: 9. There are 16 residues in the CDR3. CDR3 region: CASTARDRGYNQPQHF. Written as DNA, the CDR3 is TGTGCCAGTACTGCCCGGGACAGGGGTTACAATCAGCCCCAGCATTTT.

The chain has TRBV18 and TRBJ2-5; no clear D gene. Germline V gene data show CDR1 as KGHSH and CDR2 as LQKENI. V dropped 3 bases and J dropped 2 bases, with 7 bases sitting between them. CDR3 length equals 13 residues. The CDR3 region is CASSPLPQETQYF. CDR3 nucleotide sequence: TGTGCCAGCTCACCTCTACCACAAGAGACCCAGTACTTC.

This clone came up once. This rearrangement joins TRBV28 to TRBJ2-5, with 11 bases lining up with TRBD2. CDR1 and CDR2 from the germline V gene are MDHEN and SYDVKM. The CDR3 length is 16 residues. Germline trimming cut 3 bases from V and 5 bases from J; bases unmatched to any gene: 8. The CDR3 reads CASSLSGRTSGETQYF. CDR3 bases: TGTGCCAGCAGTTTGAGCGGGAGGACTAGCGGGGAGACCCAGTACTTC. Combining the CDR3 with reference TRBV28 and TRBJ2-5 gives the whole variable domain DVKVTQSSRYLVKRTGEKVFLECVQDMDHENMFWYRQDPGLGLRLIYFSYDVKMKEKGDIPEGYSVSREKKERFSLILESASTNQTSMYLCASSLSGRTSGETQYFGPGTRLLVL.

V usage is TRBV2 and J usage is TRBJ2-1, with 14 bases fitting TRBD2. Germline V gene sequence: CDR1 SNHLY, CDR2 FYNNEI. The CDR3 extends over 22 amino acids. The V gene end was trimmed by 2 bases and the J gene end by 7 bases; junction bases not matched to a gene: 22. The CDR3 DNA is TGTGCCAGCAGTGAAAGTGTTAATTGGGGACTAGCGGGAGAGTTATTTCGGAATGAGCAGTTCTTC. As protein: CASSESVNWGLAGELFRNEQFF.

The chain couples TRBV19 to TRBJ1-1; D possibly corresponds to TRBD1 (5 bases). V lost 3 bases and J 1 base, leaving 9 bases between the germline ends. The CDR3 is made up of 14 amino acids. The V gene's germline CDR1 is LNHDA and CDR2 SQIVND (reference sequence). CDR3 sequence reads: CASSIRGGNTEAFF. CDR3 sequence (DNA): TGTGCCAGTAGTATTCGGGGGGGGAACACTGAAGCTTTCTTT. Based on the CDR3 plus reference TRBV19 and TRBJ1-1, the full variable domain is DGGITQSPKYLFRKEGQNVTLSCEQNLNHDAMYWYRQDPGQGLRLIYYSQIVNDFQKGDIAEGYSVSREKKESFPLTVTSAQKNPTAFYLCASSIRGGNTEAFFGQGTRLTVV.